These 27 T cell receptor beta chains share one sample of origin, sequenced in a study of blood T cell repertoires in COVID-19. TCRdb's table, derived via immunoSEQ multiplex PCR, lists solely in-frame clones and lacks some. Of 200,000 or so clones listed, 75% to 90% are singletons. Sequencing was performed on peripheral blood. The receptors here all came from a human donor in a cohort sampled during active COVID-19.

V is TRBV7-9 and J is TRBJ2-3; TRBD2 agrees at 8 bases. There are 16 residues in the CDR3. Germline trimming cut 1 base from V and 2 bases from J; bases unmatched to any gene: 5. Germline V CDR1 and CDR2: SEHNR, FQNEAQ (reference sequence). The chain's CDR3 is CASSLVAGLLTDTQYF. Written as DNA, the CDR3 is TGTGCCAGCAGCTTAGTAGCGGGACTCCTCACAGATACGCAGTATTTT.

CDR3 nucleotide sequence: TGTGCCAGTAGTATAGATCCTAGCGGGAGCTACGAGCAGTACTTC. Translated, it gives CASSIDPSGSYEQYF. V and J are TRBV19 and TRBJ2-7; 10 bases fit TRBD2. The CDR3 has 15 amino acids. CDR1 is LNHDA, CDR2 SQIVND, per germline (reference sequence). The V segment lost 0 bases and the J segment 3 bases; nucleotides outside the gene matches: 2.

This clone appeared a few times. The chain is built from TRBV19 and TRBJ1-3, with a possible D match to TRBD1 (5 bases). Trimming took 11 bases from V and 1 from J, leaving 15 bases between them. The germline V gene encodes CDR1 LNHDA and CDR2 SQIVND (reference sequence). This CDR3 contains 14 residues. The CDR3 region has the DNA TGTGCCGGGTCGGACACCGCTTCTGGAAACACCATATATTTT. Translated: CAGSDTASGNTIYF.

The rearrangement uses TRBV18 and TRBJ2-4; D is perhaps TRBD2 (5 bases). V dropped 3 bases and J dropped 0 bases, with 9 bases sitting between them. CDR1 is KGHSH, CDR2 LQKENI, per germline. There are 15 residues in the CDR3. The CDR3 DNA reads TGTGCCAGCTCACCTATCGGACTAGCCAAAAACATTCAGTACTTC. The encoded protein is CASSPIGLAKNIQYF.

This clone was counted only a few times. One end of the junction varies from germline; a read error may be responsible. The chain employs TRBV10-1 and TRBJ2-2; perhaps TRBD1 as D (6 bases). The CDR3 consists of 15 residues. Germline CDR1 WNHNN, CDR2 SYGVQD (reference sequence). CDR3 sequence (DNA): TGCGCCAGCAGTGGATGGGGACAAGAACACCGGGGAGCTGTTTTT. Amino acid sequence: CASSGWGQEHRGAVF.

This chain uses TRBV7-9 with TRBJ2-4, with D maybe TRBD2 (5 bases). This CDR3 spans 17 amino acids. Germline V CDR1 and CDR2: SEHNR, FQNEAQ (reference sequence). The V gene lost 5 bases and the J gene lost 0 bases, with 17 bases spanning the gap. CDR3 coding DNA: TGTGCCAGCAGCCCTCTTTTCCGGGGTCTAGCCAAAAACATTCAGTACTTC. Protein sequence: CASSPLFRGLAKNIQYF.

The J gene is TRBJ1-1, the V gene TRBV19; tentatively, D is TRBD1 (5 bases). The V end was cut by 0 bases, the J end by 3 bases, with 11 bases between. Germline lookup yields CDR1 LNHDA and CDR2 SQIVND (reference sequence). This CDR3 region has 15 residues. CDR3 in DNA: TGTGCCAGTAGTATAGAACAGGATTGGGACACTGAAGCTTTCTTT. It yields the protein CASSIEQDWDTEAFF.

The chain combines TRBV11-2 with TRBJ2-2; TRBD2 matches at 7 bases. V lost 4 bases and J lost 4; bases outside the gene matches: 3. CDR1 is SGHAT and CDR2 is FQNNGV in the germline V gene. This CDR3 is 14 amino acids long. The CDR3 DNA is TGTGCCAGCAGCTCACTAGCGCGCACCGGGGAGCTGTTTTTT. It encodes CASSSLARTGELFF.

The V gene is TRBV7-9, the J gene TRBJ1-3; maybe TRBD1 (6 bases). CDR1 SEHNR and CDR2 FQNEAQ come from the germline V gene (reference sequence). V was clipped by 4 bases and J by 4 bases, with 14 bases between them. CDR3 length: 15 amino acids. The CDR3 here is CASSSLQGEGNTIYF. The CDR3 nucleotides read TGTGCCAGCAGCTCCCTACAGGGTGAGGGAAACACCATATATTTT.

The chain couples TRBV7-9 to TRBJ2-1, with 11 bases matching TRBD2. Germline lookup yields CDR1 SEHNR and CDR2 FQNEAQ (reference sequence). The CDR3 runs 14 residues. The J segment lost 3 bases and the V segment lost 5 bases, leaving 0 bases of the junction unmatched. This chain's CDR3 is CASSGTSGYNEQFF. CDR3 nucleotides: TGTGCCAGCAGCGGGACTAGCGGCTACAATGAGCAGTTCTTC.

The rearrangement uses TRBV25-1 and TRBJ2-2; D not resolved. Trimming removed 0 bases from V and 3 bases from J, with 8 bases in between. The CDR3 totals 15 residues. Germline V gives CDR1 MGHDK, CDR2 SYGVNS. Here the CDR3 DNA reads TGTGCCAGCAGTGAATATGGCACCTACACCGGGGAGCTGTTTTTT. Translation gives CASSEYGTYTGELFF.

This chain uses TRBV24-1 with TRBJ2-5; D is possibly TRBD1 (6 bases). CDR3 size: 17 residues. V lost 0 bases to trimming and J lost 0 bases, with 13 bases between them. CDR1 and CDR2 (germline): KGHDR, SFDVKD. The CDR3 DNA is TGTGCCACCAGTGATTTGGGATTGGGACAAGACCAAGAGACCCAGTACTTC. Translated, it gives CATSDLGLGQDQETQYF.

A note on this clone: This sample also contains other DNA sequences that code for the same CDR3. The chain employs TRBV7-3 and TRBJ2-1, with D tentatively TRBD2 (6 bases). The CDR3 extends over 15 amino acids. V was pared by 4 bases and J by 1 base, with 11 bases between. The germline V gene encodes CDR1 SGHTA and CDR2 FQGTGA. CDR3 sequence reads: CASSSGLGSYNEQFF. The CDR3 DNA sequence: TGTGCCAGCAGCTCGGGACTTGGTTCCTACAATGAGCAGTTCTTC. The full variable domain, completed using reference TRBV7-3 and TRBJ2-1, is GAGVSQTPSNKVTEKGKYVELRCDPISGHTALYWYRQSLGQGPEFLIYFQGTGAADDSGLPNDRFFAVRPEGSVSTLKIQRTERGDSAVYLCASSSGLGSYNEQFFGPGTRLTVL.

The chain couples TRBV7-2 to TRBJ2-5; D possibly corresponds to TRBD2 (6 bases). Trimming left V 0 bases short and J 5 bases short, with 10 bases between. CDR1 is SGHTA, CDR2 FQGNSA, per germline. CDR3 size: 14 residues. The DNA of the CDR3 is TGTGCCAGCAGCTTAGCTGGAGGGGTGGAGACCCAGTACTTC. This codes for CASSLAGGVETQYF. Variable domain in full (rest from reference TRBV7-2 and TRBJ2-5): GAGVSQSPSNKVTEKGKDVELRCDPISGHTALYWYRQSLGQGLEFLIYFQGNSAPDKSGLPSDRFSAERTGGSVSTLTIQRTQQEDSAVYLCASSLAGGVETQYFGPGTRLLVL.

This chain links TRBV6-2 or TRBV6-3 with TRBJ2-2; 10 positions agree with TRBD2. Germline CDR1 and CDR2: MNHEY and SVGEGT. The CDR3 runs to 18 residues. The junction had 12 bases not matched to a gene; V was cut back by 0 bases and J by 8 bases. CDR3 amino acids: CASSYSFRLAGVSGELFF. CDR3 bases: TGTGCCAGCAGTTACTCTTTCCGGCTAGCGGGAGTGTCGGGGGAGCTGTTTTTT.

This clone was detected only once. V usage is TRBV27 and J usage is TRBJ2-3; D remains ambiguous. CDR1 MNHEY and CDR2 SMNVEV come from the germline V gene (reference sequence). V was shortened by 1 base and J by 1 base, with 12 bases between the two germline ends. This CDR3 contains 16 residues. The CDR3 DNA reads as TGTGCCAGCAGTTTATATAGCCCCCGGGGCACAGATACGCAGTATTTT. Encoded protein: CASSLYSPRGTDTQYF.

This clone was counted once. This chain joins TRBV6-4 and TRBJ2-7, with TRBD1 identical over 8 bases. The length of the CDR3 is 13 residues. The trim removed 5 bases at V and 6 bases at J, leaving 6 bases unmatched. Looked up from germline, CDR1 is MRHNA and CDR2 is SNTAGT. The CDR3 nucleotides are TGTGCCAGCAGTTACGGACAGGGTGGCGAGCAGTACTTC. This encodes CASSYGQGGEQYF.

The chain links TRBV11-2 to TRBJ2-7; 9 nucleotides match TRBD2. The CDR3 length is 16 residues. The germline V gene encodes CDR1 SGHAT and CDR2 FQNNGV. V trimming: 1 base; J trimming: 3 bases; junction bases outside the gene matches: 7. The CDR3 is CASSLGGASGNYEQYF. The CDR3 DNA is TGTGCCAGCAGCTTAGGGGGGGCTAGCGGGAACTACGAGCAGTACTTC. The whole variable domain, remainder taken from reference TRBV11-2 and TRBJ2-7, is EAGVAQSPRYKIIEKRQSVAFWCNPISGHATLYWYQQILGQGPKLLIQFQNNGVVDDSQLPKDRFSAERLKGVDSTLKIQPAKLEDSAVYLCASSLGGASGNYEQYFGPGTRLTVT.

The V call is TRBV19, the J call TRBJ2-5; 11 bases align to TRBD2. V dropped 5 bases and J dropped 3; count of bases not matched to a gene: 5. The CDR3 has 15 residues. Germline loops: CDR1 LNHDA, CDR2 SQIVND (reference sequence). The CDR3 nucleotides are TGTGCCAGTAGTCCATTGACTAGCGGGAAAGAGACCCAGTACTTC. This encodes CASSPLTSGKETQYF. The full variable domain, its missing parts supplied by reference TRBV19 and TRBJ2-5, is DGGITQSPKYLFRKEGQNVTLSCEQNLNHDAMYWYRQDPGQGLRLIYYSQIVNDFQKGDIAEGYSVSREKKESFPLTVTSAQKNPTAFYLCASSPLTSGKETQYFGPGTRLLVL.

This chain uses TRBV29-1 with TRBJ1-5, with TRBD1 matching 8 bases. The CDR3 runs 12 residues. Germline V gene sequence: CDR1 SQVTM, CDR2 ANQGSEA. V was clipped by 7 bases and J by 9 bases; unmatched bases: 8. CDR3 DNA: TGCAGCGCATTACAGGGGGTTCCGCCCCAGCATTTT. As protein: CSALQGVPPQHF.

Written as DNA, the CDR3 is TGTGCCAGCAGTCCCTTGGGTGGACAGGGAGGCCACGAGCAGTACTTC. It specifies CASSPLGGQGGHEQYF. The chain employs TRBV6-6 and TRBJ2-7; 8 bases are shared with TRBD1. The V gene end was trimmed by 5 bases and the J gene end by 5 bases; junction bases not matched to a gene: 14. The germline CDR1 and CDR2 sequences are MNHNY and SVGAGI (reference sequence). This CDR3 region has 16 residues.

This rearrangement joins TRBV9 to TRBJ2-1, with 7 nucleotides matching TRBD2. Germline-derived CDR1 and CDR2 are SGDLS and YYNGEE. The CDR3 totals 18 residues. Trimming cost V 0 bases and J 7 bases; bases outside gene matches: 16. The chain's CDR3 is CASSVGGWSSGKRNEQFF. In nucleotides, the CDR3 is TGTGCCAGCAGCGTAGGAGGTTGGTCAAGCGGGAAACGGAATGAGCAGTTCTTC.

The chain couples TRBV7-2 to TRBJ1-1; D may be TRBD1 (5 bases). The germline CDR1 and CDR2 sequences are SGHTA and FQGNSA. V was clipped by 2 bases and J by 1 base, with 8 bases between them. The CDR3 length is 14 residues. The CDR3 loop reads CASSLNGQNTEAFF. The DNA for the CDR3 is TGTGCCAGCAGCTTAAACGGACAGAACACTGAAGCTTTCTTT.

The J gene is TRBJ1-2, the V gene TRBV6-6; a weak D match, TRBD1 (6 bases). Germline CDR1 MNHNY, CDR2 SVGAGI (reference sequence). V dropped 4 bases and J dropped 1 base, with 10 bases sitting between them. The CDR3 runs 14 residues. The CDR3 region is CASSSRGGNYGYTF. The CDR3 nucleotides read TGTGCCAGCAGTTCTCGAGGGGGTAACTATGGCTACACCTTC.

The chain couples TRBV12-2 to TRBJ2-4; the table names TRBD2, a call not compared with the DNA. TRBV12-2 is annotated as a pseudogene. This CDR3 is built from 18 residues. The CDR3 sequence: CASRLEGGLAPAKNIQYF. CDR3 coding DNA: TGTGCAAGTCGCTTAGAGGGAGGACTAGCCCCAGCCAAAAACATTCAGTACTTC.

This rearrangement joins TRBV7-2 to TRBJ2-7; 9 bases match TRBD1. This CDR3 region has 14 residues. The germline gives CDR1 SGHTA, CDR2 FQGNSA. V was pared by 1 base and J by 2 bases, with 0 bases of the junction left unmatched. The chain's CDR3 is CASSLGQGAYEQYF. CDR3 DNA: TGTGCCAGCAGCTTAGGACAGGGGGCCTACGAGCAGTACTTC.

The chain carries TRBV11-1 and TRBJ2-3; the match to TRBD2 covers 9 bases. V shed 4 bases and J 2 bases; nucleotides not matched to a gene: 7. Germline CDR1 and CDR2: SGHAT and FQDESV (reference sequence). The CDR3 has 16 residues. Here the CDR3 DNA reads TGTGCCAGCAGCTCGTTCGCTAGCGGGAACACAGATACGCAGTATTTT. It translates to CASSSFASGNTDTQYF.